Presented here are 5 T cell receptor beta chains from one specimen sequenced in a study of shared clonotypes between healthy human individuals. Repertoires were generated with immunoSEQ multiplex PCR, while TCRdb's copy carries only in-frame clones and drops some. The sample contains about 2.3 million clones, 85% to 95% of which appear only once. The sequenced sample consisted of naive CD4+ T cells from PBMCs. The subset: CD45RA+ positively selected. All receptors come from a man in his late teens or twenties in good health. Some clones in this sample may be carry-over from other donors' samples.

This chain uses TRBV11-2 with TRBJ2-7, with D tentatively TRBD1 or TRBD2 (6 bases each). Germline V gene data show CDR1 as SGHAT and CDR2 as FQNNGV. Trimming removed 6 bases from V and 1 base from J, with 16 bases in between. The length of the CDR3 is 15 residues. The CDR3 nucleotides are TGTGCCAGCAGGACCCCGCGGGACAAGTCCTACGAGCAGTACTTC. Translated: CASRTPRDKSYEQYF.

The V gene is TRBV4-1, the J gene TRBJ2-6; D unresolved. CDR3 size: 16 residues. V lost 4 bases and J 2 bases, leaving 12 bases between the germline ends. Per germline, CDR1 MGHRA and CDR2 YSYEKL. The DNA for the CDR3 is TGCGCCAGCAGCCCCTTAGACCAGGCTGGGGCCAACGTCCTGACTTTC. It specifies CASSPLDQAGANVLTF.

The chain is built from TRBV30 and TRBJ2-3; TRBD2 matches at 8 bases. The trim removed 2 bases at V and 2 bases at J, leaving 6 bases unmatched. The CDR3 is 15 amino acids. Germline loops: CDR1 GTSNPN, CDR2 SVGIG (reference sequence). In DNA, the CDR3 is TGTGCCTGGAGTCGTACTAGCGGATTCACAGATACGCAGTATTTT. It translates to CAWSRTSGFTDTQYF.

Turning to this clone: This specimen includes other DNA sequences encoding the same CDR3. This sequence joins TRBV5-4 and TRBJ2-3; D not resolved. Germline assignment: CDR1 SGHNT and CDR2 YYREEE (reference sequence). Between the trimmed V and J ends, which lost 5 bases and 4 bases, there was a span of 8 bases. This CDR3 has 12 amino acids. DNA of the CDR3: TGTGCCAGCAGTTTAAGGGCAGATACGCAGTATTTT. This sequence encodes CASSLRADTQYF.

The chain joins TRBV27 to TRBJ1-1; weak D call: TRBD1 (5 bases). The CDR3 extends over 16 amino acids. Trimming left V 2 bases short and J 2 bases short, with 15 bases between. Germline loops: CDR1 MNHEY, CDR2 SMNVEV (reference sequence). CDR3 in amino acids: CASSLSRAGPNTEAFF. The DNA of the CDR3 is TGTGCCAGCAGTTTAAGTAGGGCGGGGCCTAACACTGAAGCTTTCTTT.